One sample yielded the 8 T cell receptor beta chains listed below, sequenced in a study of blood T cell repertoires in COVID-19. Repertoires were generated with immunoSEQ multiplex PCR, while TCRdb's copy carries only in-frame clones and drops some. This table has 250,000 to 300,000 clones, around nine tenths appearing once. Sequencing was done on a sample of peripheral blood. The receptors come from a woman in her twenties or thirties with COVID-19, enrolled during active disease.

The chain employs TRBV2 and TRBJ2-5; 12 positions match TRBD2. Germline V gene data show CDR1 as SNHLY and CDR2 as FYNNEI. The CDR3 sequence is 18 residues long. V shed 10 bases, J shed 5 bases, and the junction held 20 bases outside the gene matches. The CDR3 loop is CATWEGPRPSGRAETQYF. The CDR3 DNA reads TGTGCCACCTGGGAGGGACCTCGACCTAGCGGGAGGGCCGAGACCCAGTACTTC. Full variable domain (rest looked up from reference TRBV2 and TRBJ2-5): EPEVTQTPSHQVTQMGQEVILRCVPISNHLYFYWYRQILGQKVEFLVSFYNNEISEKSEIFDDQFSVERPDGSNFTLKIRSTKLEDSAMYFCATWEGPRPSGRAETQYFGPGTRLLVL.

The J gene is TRBJ1-2, the V gene TRBV6-2 or TRBV6-3; tentatively, D is TRBD1 (5 bases). Trimming stripped 0 bases from V and 4 bases from J, with 9 bases between. Germline loops: CDR1 MNHEY, CDR2 SVGEGT. The CDR3 loop spans 14 amino acids. CDR3 in amino acids: CASSYSRTFYGYTF. The DNA of the CDR3 is TGTGCCAGCAGTTACTCCCGGACATTCTATGGCTACACCTTC.

Notes on this clone: The sample contains more than one DNA sequence encoding this CDR3. This sequence joins TRBV7-6 and TRBJ2-7, with 7 bases aligning to TRBD2. The V and J ends lost 4 bases and 1 base, in that order; junction bases with no gene match: 7. CDR1 SGHVS and CDR2 FNYEAQ come from the germline V gene. The CDR3 spans 15 residues. The CDR3 loop reads CASSSAAGDSYEQYF. The CDR3 DNA follows: TGTGCCAGCAGCTCTGCGGCGGGAGATTCCTACGAGCAGTACTTC.

V gene TRBV3-1 (or the pseudogene TRBV3-2) combines with J gene TRBJ1-2; the match to TRBD1 covers 9 bases. V gave up 3 bases and J gave up 4 bases; unmatched junction bases: 6. The CDR3 spans 15 residues. Germline V gene sequence: CDR1 LGHDT, CDR2 YNNKEL (reference sequence). CDR3 nucleotides: TGTGCCAGCAGCCACGGGACAGGGAAAGGCTATGGCTACACCTTC. It yields the protein CASSHGTGKGYGYTF.

CDR3 DNA: TGTGCCAGCAGTCGCTCAGGGGCGGTCGGTGAAAAACTGTTTTTT. Encoded protein: CASSRSGAVGEKLFF. The chain joins TRBV6-5 to TRBJ1-4; the D gene is possibly TRBD1 (6 bases). Germline values: CDR1 MNHEY, CDR2 SVGAGI. V was trimmed by 5 bases and J by 7 bases, leaving 17 bases between them. The CDR3 contains 15 residues.

This clone was seen once. The chain joins TRBV15 to TRBJ2-7; a possible D gene is TRBD1 (7 bases). The CDR3 extends over 15 amino acids. Trimming stripped 5 bases from V and 4 bases from J, with 18 bases between. Germline-derived CDR1 and CDR2 are LNHNV and YYDKDF (reference sequence). The CDR3 loop reads CATSGPTQGRYEQYF. The CDR3, as DNA: TGTGCCACCAGCGGACCTACACAGGGGAGGTACGAGCAGTACTTC. Looking up the rest from reference TRBV15 and TRBJ2-7 gives the full variable domain: DAMVIQNPRYQVTQFGKPVTLSCSQTLNHNVMYWYQQKSSQAPKLLFHYYDKDFNNEADTPDNFQSRRPNTSFCFLDIRSPGLGDTAMYLCATSGPTQGRYEQYFGPGTRLTVT.

The V call is TRBV3-1 (or the pseudogene TRBV3-2), the J call TRBJ2-5, with TRBD2 matching 12 bases. Germline V gives CDR1 LGHDT, CDR2 YNNKEL (reference sequence). V lost 6 bases to trimming and J lost 5 bases; unmatched junction nucleotides: 10. This CDR3 is 16 amino acids long. In DNA form, the CDR3 reads TGTGCCAGCAGATCGACTAGCGGGAGTAGGGTTGAGACCCAGTACTTC. Protein: CASRSTSGSRVETQYF.

Notes on this clone: Other DNA sequences within the sample encode an identical CDR3. The J gene is TRBJ2-7, the V gene TRBV25-1, with D possibly TRBD1 on 5 matching bases. Looked up from germline, CDR1 is MGHDK and CDR2 is SYGVNS. This CDR3 region has 13 residues. Deletions cut 6 bases from V and 0 bases from J, with 9 bases between. The CDR3 nucleotides read TGTGCCAGCAGACAGGAGCCCTCCTACGAGCAGTACTTC. This gives the protein CASRQEPSYEQYF.